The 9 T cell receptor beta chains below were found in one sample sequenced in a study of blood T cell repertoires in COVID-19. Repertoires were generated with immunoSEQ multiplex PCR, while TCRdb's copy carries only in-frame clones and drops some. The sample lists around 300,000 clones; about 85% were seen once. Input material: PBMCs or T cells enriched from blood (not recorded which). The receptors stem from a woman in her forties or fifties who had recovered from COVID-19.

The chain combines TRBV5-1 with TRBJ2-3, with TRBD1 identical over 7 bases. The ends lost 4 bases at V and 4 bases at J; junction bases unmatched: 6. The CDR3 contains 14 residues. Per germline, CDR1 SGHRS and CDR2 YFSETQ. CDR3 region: CASSGQVWSDTQYF. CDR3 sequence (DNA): TGCGCCAGCAGCGGACAGGTTTGGTCAGATACGCAGTATTTT.

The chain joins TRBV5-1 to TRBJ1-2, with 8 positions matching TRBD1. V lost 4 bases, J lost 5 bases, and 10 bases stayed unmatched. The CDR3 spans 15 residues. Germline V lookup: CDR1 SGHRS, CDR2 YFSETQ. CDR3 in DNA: TGCGCCAGCAGCCTGGCGGCAGGGGGCGCGTATGGCTACACCTTC. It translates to CASSLAAGGAYGYTF.

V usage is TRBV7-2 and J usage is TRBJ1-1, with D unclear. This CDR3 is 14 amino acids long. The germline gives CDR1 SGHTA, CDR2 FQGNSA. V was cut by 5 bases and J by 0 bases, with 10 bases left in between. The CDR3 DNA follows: TGTGCCAGCAGCCCAGAGGCGGTGAACACTGAAGCTTTCTTT. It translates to CASSPEAVNTEAFF.

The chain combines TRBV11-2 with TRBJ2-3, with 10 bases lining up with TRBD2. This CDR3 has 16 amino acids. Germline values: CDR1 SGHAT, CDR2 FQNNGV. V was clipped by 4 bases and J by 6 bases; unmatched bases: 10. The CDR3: CASSSWTSGPRDTQYF. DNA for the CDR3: TGTGCCAGCAGCTCTTGGACTAGCGGACCTCGGGATACGCAGTATTTT.

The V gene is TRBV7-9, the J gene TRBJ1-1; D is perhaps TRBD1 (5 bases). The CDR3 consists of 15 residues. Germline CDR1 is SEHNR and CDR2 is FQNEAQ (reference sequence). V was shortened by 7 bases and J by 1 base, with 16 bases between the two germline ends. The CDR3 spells CASTRPSGGNTEAFF. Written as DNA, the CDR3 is TGTGCCAGCACCAGGCCGTCCGGGGGGAACACTGAAGCTTTCTTT.

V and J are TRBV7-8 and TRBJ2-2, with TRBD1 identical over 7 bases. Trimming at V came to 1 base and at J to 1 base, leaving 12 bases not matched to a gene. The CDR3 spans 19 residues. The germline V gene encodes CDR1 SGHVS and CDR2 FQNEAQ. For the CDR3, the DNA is TGTGCCAGCAGCTTAGAGATCTACGTCCGGGACAGGAACACCGGGGAGCTGTTTTTT. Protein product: CASSLEIYVRDRNTGELFF. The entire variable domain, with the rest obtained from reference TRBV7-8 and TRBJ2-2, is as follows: GAGVSQSPRYKVAKRGQDVALRCDPISGHVSLFWYQQALGQGPEFLTYFQNEAQLDKSGLPSDRFFAERPEGSVSTLKIQRTQQEDSAVYLCASSLEIYVRDRNTGELFFGEGSRLTVL.

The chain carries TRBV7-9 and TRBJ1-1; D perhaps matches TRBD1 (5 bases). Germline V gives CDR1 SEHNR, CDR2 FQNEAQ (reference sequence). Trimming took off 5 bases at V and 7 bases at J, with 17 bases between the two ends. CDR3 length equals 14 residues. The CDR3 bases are TGTGCCAGCAGCCTTCTTGGAGGGGAAGTTGAAGCTTTCTTT. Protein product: CASSLLGGEVEAFF.

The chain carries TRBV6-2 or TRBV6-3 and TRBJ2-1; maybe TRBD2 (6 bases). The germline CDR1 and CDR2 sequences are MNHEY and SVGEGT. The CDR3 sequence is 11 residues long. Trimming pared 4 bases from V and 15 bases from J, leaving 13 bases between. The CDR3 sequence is CASSFSGERFF. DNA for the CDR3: TGTGCCAGCAGTTTCTCGGGAGAACGGTTCTTC.

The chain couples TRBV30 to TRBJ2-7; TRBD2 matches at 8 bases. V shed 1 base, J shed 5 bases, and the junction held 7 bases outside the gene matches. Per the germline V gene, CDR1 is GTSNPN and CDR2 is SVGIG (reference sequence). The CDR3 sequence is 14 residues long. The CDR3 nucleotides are TGTGCCTGGAGTGCGGGGGGGCGCACCCACGAGCAGTACTTC. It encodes CAWSAGGRTHEQYF.